The 26 T cell receptor beta chains reported below all come from one sample, sequenced in a study of human T cells and chemical hapten exposure. Time point defined: patch test 2, 6 weeks after DPC sensitization. Treatment: therapeutic diphenylcyclopropenone sensitization with weekly scalp DPC. TCRdb processed the RACE reads anew with MiXCR; each CDR3 protein has one entry. There are about 70,000 distinct CDR3 sequences in the sample; roughly 8.5% occur only once, and approximately 3.7% lies in the top ten. The sample here was whole blood, taken in connection with sensitization to the hapten diphenylcyclopropenone (DPC). The receptor set was obtained from a woman aged 45-65 years with alopecia areata. Some clones in this sample may be carry-over from other donors' samples.

Only a few counts were recorded for this clonotype. This chain uses TRBV12-3 or TRBV12-4 with TRBJ1-3, with D possibly being TRBD1 (6 bases). This CDR3 has 15 residues. V was cut by 3 bases and J by 3 bases, with 12 bases left in between. DNA of the CDR3: TGTGCCAGCAGTTTGGGGGGCGCCGATGGAAACACCATATATTTT. It yields the protein CASSLGGADGNTIYF.

The chain has TRBV29-1 and TRBJ1-1; D is unresolved. The CDR3 is 12 residues long. The V gene lost 7 bases and the J gene lost 1 base, with 10 bases spanning the gap. Germline CDR1 is SQVTM and CDR2 is ANQGSEA. CDR3 residues: CSAGMGNTEAFF. The CDR3 region has the DNA TGCAGCGCGGGAATGGGGAACACTGAAGCTTTCTTT.

The chain is built from TRBV10-3 and TRBJ1-5; TRBD1 is a possible D gene (5 bases). The CDR3 covers 14 residues. Germline lookup yields CDR1 ENHRY and CDR2 SYGVKD. Trimming took off 6 bases at V and 5 bases at J, with 14 bases between the two ends. In nucleotides, the CDR3 is TGTGCCATCAGCGTGGGGGGAGGGGATCAGCCCCAGCATTTT. Translation gives CAISVGGGDQPQHF.

This clonotype was detected a few times. V and J are TRBV10-1 and TRBJ2-1; the match to TRBD2 covers 9 bases. CDR1 WNHNN and CDR2 SYGVQD come from the germline V gene (reference sequence). The CDR3 covers 18 residues. V gave up 0 bases and J gave up 1 base; unmatched junction bases: 7. CDR3 amino acids: CASSESLAGRGSYNEQFF. CDR3 sequence (DNA): TGCGCCAGCAGTGAGTCCCTAGCGGGAAGAGGGTCCTACAATGAGCAGTTCTTC.

This clonotype was recorded at least ten times. The CDR3 region is CASSMCRTGRDNTEAFF. CDR3 DNA: TGTGCCAGCAGCATGTGCCGGACAGGGAGGGACAACACTGAAGCTTTCTTT. V gene TRBV21-1 combines with J gene TRBJ1-1; the table's D call of TRBD1 was not tested on the DNA. TRBV21-1 is annotated as a pseudogene. CDR3 length equals 17 residues.

In this sample, this clonotype turned up a few times. V usage is TRBV4-1 and J usage is TRBJ2-3, with D tentatively TRBD1 or TRBD2 (5 bases each). Germline V gene sequence: CDR1 MGHRA, CDR2 YSYEKL. Trimming stripped 2 bases from V and 1 base from J, with 13 bases between. CDR3 length: 16 residues. The CDR3 DNA is TGCGCCAGCAGCCAACCAGGGAGTCCGCGCACAGATACGCAGTATTTT. Protein: CASSQPGSPRTDTQYF.

There are a few counts of this clonotype. The rearrangement joins TRBV11-2 to TRBJ2-1, with D maybe TRBD1 (6 bases). The CDR3 totals 16 residues. Germline assignment: CDR1 SGHAT and CDR2 FQNNGV. The germline V and J ends were trimmed by 6 bases and 6 bases, with 21 bases remaining between them. The CDR3 spells CASRNPGQQKFNEQFF. As DNA, the CDR3 is TGTGCCAGCAGAAACCCGGGACAACAAAAATTCAATGAGCAGTTCTTC.

This clonotype was counted only a few times. The chain is built from TRBV4-1 and TRBJ2-1, with a weak D call TRBD2 (5 bases). V lost 4 bases to trimming and J lost 6 bases, with 16 bases between them. Germline CDR1 reads MGHRA; CDR2 reads YSYEKL. CDR3 size: 15 residues. The CDR3 reads CASSPRVSDINEQFF. CDR3 coding DNA: TGCGCCAGCAGCCCGAGGGTCTCAGACATCAATGAGCAGTTCTTC.

The table lists this clonotype with many counts. The chain employs TRBV27 and TRBJ1-1, with 10 bases lining up with TRBD1. The CDR3 is 14 residues long. Germline CDR1 reads MNHEY; CDR2 reads SMNVEV (reference sequence). The V segment lost 2 bases and the J segment 3 bases; nucleotides outside the gene matches: 0. The CDR3 loop reads CASSLGTGDTEAFF. CDR3 sequence (DNA): TGTGCCAGCAGTTTAGGGACAGGGGACACTGAAGCTTTCTTT.

The table lists this clonotype with many counts. The J gene is TRBJ2-7, the V gene TRBV2; no firm D call. The length of the CDR3 is 10 residues. Trimming cost V 6 bases and J 7 bases, with 7 bases left between them. Germline V CDR1 and CDR2: SNHLY, FYNNEI. The CDR3 loop reads CASSGREQYF. CDR3 in DNA: TGTGCCAGCAGCGGTCGGGAGCAGTACTTC.

This clonotype was observed many times. The chain carries TRBV14 and TRBJ1-1, with D unclear. Trimming pared 0 bases from V and 1 base from J, leaving 6 bases between. Per the germline V gene, CDR1 is SGHDN and CDR2 is FVKESK. The CDR3 sequence is 14 residues long. The CDR3 loop is CASSQDAGNTEAFF. CDR3 bases: TGTGCCAGCAGCCAAGATGCCGGGAACACTGAAGCTTTCTTT. The whole variable domain, remainder taken from reference TRBV14 and TRBJ1-1, is EAGVTQFPSHSVIEKGQTVTLRCDPISGHDNLYWYRRVMGKEIKFLLHFVKESKQDESGMPNNRFLAERTGGTYSTLKVQPAELEDSGVYFCASSQDAGNTEAFFGQGTRLTVV.

The rearrangement joins TRBV28 to TRBJ1-2; no clear D gene. The germline CDR1 and CDR2 sequences are MDHEN and SYDVKM. V was clipped by 2 bases and J by 4 bases, with 11 bases between them. This CDR3 is built from 14 residues. DNA of the CDR3: TGTGCCAGCAGTTTAGAGGCCGAGAGCTATGGCTACACCTTC. It translates to CASSLEAESYGYTF.

V usage is TRBV6-2 or TRBV6-3 and J usage is TRBJ2-7, with TRBD2 as a possible D gene (6 bases). Germline lookup yields CDR1 MNHEY and CDR2 SVGEGT. The CDR3 runs 12 residues. V dropped 2 bases and J dropped 5 bases, with 7 bases sitting between them. Here the CDR3 reads CASSYGGNEQYF. For the CDR3, the DNA is TGTGCCAGCAGTTACGGCGGGAACGAGCAGTACTTC.

The chain is built from TRBV20-1 and TRBJ2-1, with TRBD1 matching 10 bases. Germline V gene sequence: CDR1 DFQATT, CDR2 SNEGSKA (reference sequence). CDR3 size: 16 residues. The V gene end was trimmed by 6 bases and the J gene end by 10 bases; junction bases not matched to a gene: 18. CDR3 amino acids: CSATLPWDRGSGEQFF. Here the CDR3 DNA reads TGCAGTGCAACCTTACCTTGGGACAGGGGCTCTGGGGAGCAGTTCTTC.

V is TRBV3-1 and J is TRBJ2-5; 9 bases fit TRBD2. V lost 6 bases to trimming and J lost 5 bases; unmatched junction nucleotides: 10. Germline assignment: CDR1 LGHDT and CDR2 YNNKEL (reference sequence). CDR3 length: 15 amino acids. This CDR3 is CASSRQAGGMETQYF. The CDR3 DNA reads as TGTGCCAGCAGTCGTCAGGCGGGAGGGATGGAGACCCAGTACTTC.

This clonotype has ten or more counts. The gene calls are TRBV18 and TRBJ1-2; perhaps TRBD1 as D (5 bases). The germline V and J ends were trimmed by 3 bases and 10 bases, with 21 bases remaining between them. CDR1 KGHSH and CDR2 LQKENI come from the germline V gene. This CDR3 is built from 15 residues. CDR3 amino acids: CASSPRAGDEIDYTF. The CDR3, as DNA: TGTGCCAGCTCACCGAGGGCGGGGGACGAGATTGACTACACCTTC.

Details on this clonotype: Mismatch with germline at one junction end may stem from a read error. This CDR3 is CASSSLGTRVF. The CDR3 nucleotides are TGTGCCAGCAGCTCGTTGGGGACACGGGTCTTC. The chain combines TRBV7-2 with TRBJ2-1, with D perhaps matching TRBD1 (6 bases). Per germline, CDR1 SGHTA and CDR2 FQGNSA. This CDR3 has 11 residues. Complete variable domain (other parts from reference TRBV7-2 and TRBJ2-1): GAGVSQSPSNKVTEKGKDVELRCDPISGHTALYWYRQSLGQGLEFLIYFQGNSAPDKSGLPSDRFSAERTGGSVSTLTIQRTQQEDSAVYLCASSSLGTRVFGPGTRLTVL.

V and J are TRBV21-1 and TRBJ2-6; the table's D call TRBD1 went unverified against the DNA. TRBV21-1 is a listed pseudogene. The CDR3 consists of 18 residues. In DNA form, the CDR3 reads TGTGCCAGCAGCATGGGAGGACAGGGGGCTTCTGGGGCCAACGTCCTGACTTTC. This encodes CASSMGGQGASGANVLTF.

The J gene is TRBJ2-3, the V gene TRBV30; TRBD2 aligns across 8 bases. The CDR3 runs 15 residues. Germline V gives CDR1 GTSNPN, CDR2 SVGIG (reference sequence). The V segment lost 0 bases and the J segment 3 bases; nucleotides outside the gene matches: 5. CDR3 coding DNA: TGTGCCTGGAGTGTGGCGGGAGGAGGGACAGATACGCAGTATTTT. It specifies CAWSVAGGGTDTQYF.

This clonotype has at least ten counts. The chain combines TRBV20-1 with TRBJ2-7; D not resolved. V gave up 5 bases and J gave up 5 bases, with 13 bases separating them. The germline CDR1 and CDR2 sequences are DFQATT and SNEGSKA (reference sequence). The CDR3 totals 12 residues. The CDR3 reads CSAGHRYNEQYF. DNA of the CDR3: TGCAGTGCTGGGCATAGGTACAACGAGCAGTACTTC.

This clonotype was picked up many times. This rearrangement joins TRBV20-1 to TRBJ1-5; perhaps TRBD1 as D (5 bases). V lost 3 bases to trimming and J lost 2 bases, with 8 bases between them. The CDR3 sequence is 13 residues long. CDR1 is DFQATT, CDR2 SNEGSKA, per germline (reference sequence). CDR3 in DNA: TGCAGTGCTAGTGAAGGGGGCAATCAGCCCCAGCATTTT. This translates into CSASEGGNQPQHF.

The chain employs TRBV12-3 or TRBV12-4 and TRBJ1-2; D may be TRBD1 (5 bases). V was trimmed by 8 bases and J by 7 bases, leaving 26 bases between them. The CDR3 runs 16 residues. The CDR3 coding sequence is TGTGCCAGCGATTCATACTCCGGGACCGTAACTATTGGCTACACCTTC. Translating gives CASDSYSGTVTIGYTF.

The genes are TRBV14 and TRBJ2-7; D is unresolved. The CDR3 has 11 amino acids. V was shortened by 1 base and J by 4 bases, with 2 bases between the two germline ends. The germline CDR1 and CDR2 sequences are SGHDN and FVKESK. The CDR3 sequence: CASSQVYEQYF. The DNA for the CDR3 is TGTGCCAGCAGCCAAGTGTACGAGCAGTACTTC.

In its sample, this clonotype was seen a few times. This sequence joins TRBV11-3 and TRBJ2-2; TRBD1 matches 10 bases. The CDR3 covers 17 residues. The V gene end was trimmed by 5 bases and the J gene end by 7 bases; junction bases not matched to a gene: 13. Germline V CDR1 and CDR2: SGHNT, YENEEA. The CDR3 loop is CASSGLRDRGNDGELFF. The CDR3 DNA reads TGTGCCAGCAGCGGTCTCCGGGACAGGGGTAACGACGGGGAGCTGTTTTTT.

This clonotype was counted only a few times. The chain is built from TRBV25-1 and TRBJ2-7; possible D gene TRBD1, 5 bases. V lost 1 base and J lost 2, with 9 bases in between. Germline V gives CDR1 MGHDK, CDR2 SYGVNS. This CDR3 region has 14 residues. Here the CDR3 reads CASSEWGSAYEQYF. CDR3 nucleotide sequence: TGTGCCAGCAGTGAATGGGGCAGCGCCTACGAGCAGTACTTC.

In this sample, this clonotype turned up a few times. This rearrangement joins TRBV4-3 to TRBJ2-3; D gene uncertain. Per germline, CDR1 LGHNA and CDR2 YSLEER. V lost 1 base and J 1 base, leaving 6 bases between the germline ends. The CDR3 consists of 14 residues. The CDR3 loop is CASSQGTGTDTQYF. DNA of the CDR3: TGCGCCAGCAGCCAAGGCACGGGCACAGATACGCAGTATTTT.